The rows below give T cell receptor beta chains drawn from one sample of a study of beta chain features in type 1 diabetes. Using immunoSEQ multiplex PCR, the repertoire was profiled, and TCRdb retains in-frame clones only, with some absent. The data contain around 430,000 clones, about 29% of them seen just once; the ten biggest clones take up 0.065%. Sample: naive CD4+ T cells from blood. These receptor sequences come from a man aged 18-30 years in good health. CDR3s include the opening cysteine and the closing phenylalanine or tryptophan. Fields, in order: J gene, V gene, CDR3 protein.

j_gene: TRBJ2-3; v_gene: TRBV5-1; CDR3aa: CASSFRDSTDTQYF
j_gene: TRBJ2-5; v_gene: TRBV27; CDR3aa: CASSLLGGGETQYF
j_gene: TRBJ2-1; v_gene: TRBV28; CDR3aa: CASDPAGGAYNEQFF
j_gene: TRBJ1-1; v_gene: TRBV7-9; CDR3aa: CASSLSGNTEAFF
j_gene: TRBJ2-3; v_gene: TRBV9; CDR3aa: CASSVTASSDTQYF
j_gene: TRBJ1-1; v_gene: TRBV7-9; CDR3aa: CASSEVLMNTEAFF
j_gene: TRBJ1-2; v_gene: TRBV18; CDR3aa: CASSPGRVNYGYTF
j_gene: TRBJ2-3; v_gene: TRBV4-3; CDR3aa: CASSQEVRTDTQYF
j_gene: TRBJ2-3; v_gene: TRBV29-1; CDR3aa: CSVDSRGTDTQYF
j_gene: TRBJ2-7; v_gene: TRBV29-1; CDR3aa: CSVVGGSSYEQYF
j_gene: TRBJ2-1; v_gene: TRBV7-2; CDR3aa: CASSPATGGGEQFF
j_gene: TRBJ2-1; v_gene: TRBV29-1; CDR3aa: CSVERGTALGEQFF
j_gene: TRBJ2-7; v_gene: TRBV10-3; CDR3aa: CAVSGSEIREQYF
j_gene: TRBJ2-1; v_gene: TRBV20-1; CDR3aa: CSAPRNAEQFF
j_gene: TRBJ1-5; v_gene: TRBV30; CDR3aa: CAWSTRNQPQHF
j_gene: TRBJ1-5; v_gene: TRBV2; CDR3aa: CASTTTGLGQPQHF
j_gene: TRBJ1-4; v_gene: TRBV18; CDR3aa: CASSRTGGNEKLFF
j_gene: TRBJ1-5; v_gene: TRBV15; CDR3aa: CATSRSRDRGDQPQHF
j_gene: TRBJ1-4; v_gene: TRBV14; CDR3aa: CASSPAGGNNEKLFF
j_gene: TRBJ2-5; v_gene: TRBV7-2; CDR3aa: CASSQRREPQETQYF
j_gene: TRBJ1-2; v_gene: TRBV2; CDR3aa: CASSGDRTNYGYTF
j_gene: TRBJ2-4; v_gene: TRBV15; CDR3aa: CATSRAGGGKNIQYF
j_gene: TRBJ2-1; v_gene: TRBV7-2; CDR3aa: CASSPTPFSYNEQFF
j_gene: TRBJ2-1; v_gene: TRBV29-1; CDR3aa: CSVEYEGLSSYNEQFF
j_gene: TRBJ1-5; v_gene: TRBV16; CDR3aa: CASSPREGGQPQHF
j_gene: TRBJ2-5; v_gene: TRBV7-9; CDR3aa: CASRSRDYQETQYF
j_gene: TRBJ2-1; v_gene: TRBV7-2; CDR3aa: CASSLSFGGYNEQFF
j_gene: TRBJ2-5; v_gene: TRBV30; CDR3aa: CAWSGLFLGLETQYF
j_gene: TRBJ2-5; v_gene: TRBV7-2; CDR3aa: CASSLLHQETQYF
j_gene: TRBJ2-7; v_gene: TRBV15; CDR3aa: CATSRDLQATYEQYF
j_gene: TRBJ2-3; v_gene: TRBV9; CDR3aa: CASSVAPPQGGTDTQYF